The rows below give T cell receptor beta chains drawn from one sample of a study of vaccination effects on CD4 cells after COVID-19. These receptors' targets are unknown. The table came from immunoSEQ multiplex PCR; TCRdb's copy has only in-frame clones and leaves some out. The table records some 30,000 clones, roughly 80% of them present only once. Specimen: CD4+ T cells from PBMCs cultured with HCoV-229E spike peptides, collected after COVID-19 vaccination. The receptors originated from a human donor who received a COVID-19 vaccine. Each CDR3 is given with its conserved first and last residue. A D gene is named only where the DNA matches it firmly. Some rows have no size entry. The others give once, few or many, or a class for an expanded clone.

>TRBV5-1|NA|NA|TRBJ1-6
CASSLTGFNSPLHF
TGCGCCAGCAGCTTAACAGGATTTAATTCACCCCTCCACTTT
>TRBV10-3|NA|NA|TRBJ1-2
CAISESNFGGTF
TGTGCCATCAGTGAGTCGAATTTCGGGGGTACCTTC
>TRBV18|few|NA|TRBJ1-1
CASSPQVLNTEAFF
TGTGCCAGCTCACCACAGGTCCTGAACACTGAAGCTTTCTTT
>TRBV18|NA|NA|TRBJ1-1
CASSYGQNTEAFF
TGTGCCAGCTCATACGGACAGAACACTGAAGCTTTCTTT
>TRBV30|NA|NA|TRBJ1-5
CAWSRGQNQPQHF
TGTGCCTGGAGTAGAGGACAGAATCAGCCCCAGCATTTT
>TRBV4-1|NA|NA|TRBJ1-5
CASSQVATAGSYSNQPQHF
TGCGCCAGCAGCCAAGTGGCCACAGCCGGCTCATATAGCAATCAGCCCCAGCATTTT
>TRBV10-1|NA|TRBD1|TRBJ2-1
CASSKSDRPGYDNEQFF
TGCGCCAGCAGTAAATCGGACAGGCCCGGATACGACAATGAGCAGTTCTTC
>TRBV5-1|NA|NA|TRBJ2-3
CASSLEEGPDTQYF
TGCGCCAGCAGCTTGGAAGAGGGACCAGATACGCAGTATTTT
>TRBV5-1|NA|NA|TRBJ2-3
CASSLSPSDTQYF
TGCGCCAGCAGCTTAAGTCCCTCGGATACGCAGTATTTT
>TRBV4-2|NA|TRBD2|TRBJ2-7
CASSQDWGSSGSYEQYF
TGTGCCAGCAGCCAAGATTGGGGGTCTAGCGGGAGCTACGAGCAGTACTTC
>TRBV5-1|NA|NA|TRBJ1-2
CASSYEDGNYGYTF
TGCGCCAGCAGCTACGAGGACGGAAACTATGGCTACACCTTC
>TRBV24-1|NA|NA|TRBJ2-1
CATSGLDSSYNEQFF
TGTGCCACCAGTGGCCTGGACAGCTCCTACAATGAGCAGTTCTTC
>TRBV11-2|few|TRBD1|TRBJ2-7
CASSLVTGEPEQYF
TGTGCCAGCAGCTTAGTGACAGGGGAACCCGAGCAGTACTTC
>TRBV29-1|NA|NA|TRBJ1-4
CSVGGRTNEKLFF
TGCAGCGTTGGGGGGAGAACTAATGAAAAACTGTTTTTT
>TRBV6-5|once|NA|TRBJ1-6
CASSYTGGDNSPLHF
TGTGCCAGCAGTTACACTGGGGGAGATAATTCACCCCTCCACTTT
>TRBV6-6|NA|NA|TRBJ2-1
CASSPSRNEQFF
TGTGCCAGCAGTCCGAGTCGAAATGAGCAGTTCTTC
>TRBV5-6|NA|NA|TRBJ2-6
CASSPDQKKSSGANVLTF
TGTGCCAGCAGCCCAGACCAGAAGAAAAGCTCTGGGGCCAACGTCCTGACTTTC
>TRBV9|NA|NA|TRBJ2-2
CASSVVSTSVSGELFF
TGTGCCAGCAGCGTAGTTAGTACTTCGGTCTCCGGGGAGCTGTTTTTT
>TRBV27|NA|NA|TRBJ1-5
CASSHLQGNQPQHF
TGTGCCAGCAGCCACCTACAGGGAAATCAGCCCCAGCATTTT
>TRBV6-5|few|NA|TRBJ1-2
CASSYFRVGTHYGYTF
TGTGCCAGCAGTTACTTCCGTGTAGGGACCCACTATGGCTACACCTTC
>TRBV7-9|NA|NA|TRBJ2-6
CASSLHSLRSGANVLTF
TGTGCCAGCAGCTTGCACAGCTTACGCTCTGGGGCCAACGTCCTGACTTTC
>TRBV27|NA|NA|TRBJ1-6
CASTPSWAAYNSPLHF
TGTGCCAGCACCCCGTCATGGGCGGCCTATAATTCACCCCTCCACTTT
>TRBV10-2|NA|NA|TRBJ1-1
CASRGTGQWNTEAFF
TGCGCCAGCAGGGGAACAGGGCAATGGAACACTGAAGCTTTCTTT
>TRBV5-4|NA|TRBD2|TRBJ2-3
CASSHRLAGYTDTQYF
TGTGCCAGCAGCCACCGACTAGCGGGCTACACAGATACGCAGTATTTT
>TRBV12-3/TRBV12-4|NA|NA|TRBJ1-1
CASSADTEAFF
TGTGCCAGCAGCGCCGATACTGAAGCTTTCTTT
>TRBV6-6|NA|NA|TRBJ2-7
CASSYTRDMPTF
TGTGCCAGCAGTTATACCCGGGACATGCCCACATTC